This section outlines one T cell receptor (beta chain) sequence together with its context. Antigen specificity is unknown. Trimming removed 6 bases from V and 1 base from J, with 12 bases in between. This CDR3 has 13 amino acids. Germline CDR1 and CDR2: SQVTM and ANQGSEA. The sample is drawn from a study of post-analysis software for immune sequencing data. For the study at large: Recorded subtypes: relapsing-remitting, secondary progressive, progressive-relapsing; some patients unannotated. General study points: Normalized Chao1 diversity was significantly lower in multiple sclerosis patients than in controls. Analysis by F measure revealed that same-batch samples clustered strongly together. Among five TRBV segments more frequent in patients than controls were TRBV5-6, TRBV5-1 and TRBV20-1.

TCR beta cDNA libraries had unique molecular identifiers. Researchers reported 400,000 to 550,000 cDNA molecules coming from roughly 0.93 to 9.6 million T cells. Each CDR3 protein is one row after TCRdb ran MiXCR on the PCR reads. The data hold a few hundred thousand distinct CDR3 sequences, with 36% observed a single time. What was sequenced was blood. The gene calls are TRBV29-1 and TRBJ1-1; a possible D gene is TRBD1 (6 bases). This receptor was identified in a girl between 10 and 17 years old with multiple sclerosis. CDR3 in DNA: TGCAGCGTGGTAGACAGGCGGAACACTGAAGCTTTCTTT. Translating gives CSVVDRRNTEAFF.